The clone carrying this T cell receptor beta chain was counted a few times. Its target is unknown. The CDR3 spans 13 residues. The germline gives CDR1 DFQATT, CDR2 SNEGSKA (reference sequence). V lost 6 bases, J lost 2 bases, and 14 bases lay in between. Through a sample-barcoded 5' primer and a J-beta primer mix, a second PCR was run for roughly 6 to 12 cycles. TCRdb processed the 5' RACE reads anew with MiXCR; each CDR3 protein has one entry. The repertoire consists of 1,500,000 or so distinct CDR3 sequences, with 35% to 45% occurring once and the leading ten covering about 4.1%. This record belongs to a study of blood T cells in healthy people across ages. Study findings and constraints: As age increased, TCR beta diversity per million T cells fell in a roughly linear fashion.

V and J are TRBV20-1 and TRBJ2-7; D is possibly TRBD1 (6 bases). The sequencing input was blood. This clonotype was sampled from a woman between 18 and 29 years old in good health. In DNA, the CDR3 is TGCAGTGCCACGGACAGTACCGCCTACGAGCAGTACTTC. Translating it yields CSATDSTAYEQYF.